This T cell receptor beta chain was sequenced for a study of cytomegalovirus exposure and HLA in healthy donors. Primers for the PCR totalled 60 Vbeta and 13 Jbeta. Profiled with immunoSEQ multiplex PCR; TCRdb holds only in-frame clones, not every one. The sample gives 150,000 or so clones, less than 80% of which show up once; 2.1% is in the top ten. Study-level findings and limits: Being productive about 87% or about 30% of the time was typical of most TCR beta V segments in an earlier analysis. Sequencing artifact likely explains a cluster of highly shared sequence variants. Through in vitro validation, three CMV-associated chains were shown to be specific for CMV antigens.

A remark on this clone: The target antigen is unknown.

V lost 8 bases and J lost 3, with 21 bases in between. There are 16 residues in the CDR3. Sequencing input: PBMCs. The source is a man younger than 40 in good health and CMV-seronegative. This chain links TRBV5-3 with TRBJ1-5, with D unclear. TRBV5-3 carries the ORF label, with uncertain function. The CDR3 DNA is TGTGCCAGGAGTCCCCATACCCGGGAGCTCAATCAGCCCCAGCATTTT. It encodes CARSPHTRELNQPQHF.